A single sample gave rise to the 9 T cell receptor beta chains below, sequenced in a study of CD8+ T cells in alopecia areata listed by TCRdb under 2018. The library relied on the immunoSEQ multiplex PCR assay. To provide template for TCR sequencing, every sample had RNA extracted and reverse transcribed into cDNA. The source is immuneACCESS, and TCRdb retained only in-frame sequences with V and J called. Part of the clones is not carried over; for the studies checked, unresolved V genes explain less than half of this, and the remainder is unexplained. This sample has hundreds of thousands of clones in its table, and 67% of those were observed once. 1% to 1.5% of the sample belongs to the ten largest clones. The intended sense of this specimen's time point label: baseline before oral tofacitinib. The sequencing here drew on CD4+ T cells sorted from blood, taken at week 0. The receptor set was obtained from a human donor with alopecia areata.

DNA of the CDR3: TGCAGCGTTGGTGGGACAGCTTACAATGAGCAGTTCTTC. It specifies CSVGGTAYNEQFF. The chain combines TRBV29-1 with TRBJ2-1; 7 bases are a match to TRBD1. The CDR3 is 13 amino acids. CDR1 and CDR2 (germline): SQVTM, ANQGSEA. With V trimmed by 4 bases and J by 4 bases, 4 bases remained unmatched.

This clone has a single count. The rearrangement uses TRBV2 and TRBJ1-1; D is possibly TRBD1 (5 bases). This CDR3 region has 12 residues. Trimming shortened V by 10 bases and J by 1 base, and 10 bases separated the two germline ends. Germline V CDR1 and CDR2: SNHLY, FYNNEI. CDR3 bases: TGTGCCATCAGGGACGGGAACACTGAAGCTTTCTTT. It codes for CAIRDGNTEAFF.

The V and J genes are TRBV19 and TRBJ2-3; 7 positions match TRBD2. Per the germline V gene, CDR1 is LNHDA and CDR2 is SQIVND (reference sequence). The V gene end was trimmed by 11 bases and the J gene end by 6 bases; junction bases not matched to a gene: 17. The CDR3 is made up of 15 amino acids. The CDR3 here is CACGEGPALRDTQYF. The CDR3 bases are TGTGCCTGTGGGGAGGGGCCCGCACTCAGGGATACGCAGTATTTT.

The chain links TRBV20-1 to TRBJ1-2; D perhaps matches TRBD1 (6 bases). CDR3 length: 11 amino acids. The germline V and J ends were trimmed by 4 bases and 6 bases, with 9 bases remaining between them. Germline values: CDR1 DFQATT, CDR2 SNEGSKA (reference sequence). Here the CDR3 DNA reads TGCAGTGCTAAAAGGGGGAATGGCTACACCTTC. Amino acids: CSAKRGNGYTF.

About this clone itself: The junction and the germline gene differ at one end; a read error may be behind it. For the CDR3, the DNA is TGCAGCGCTCCGACTAGCGGCACAAATACGCAGTATTTT. Amino acid sequence: CSAPTSGTNTQYF. The V gene is TRBV29-1, the J gene TRBJ2-3, with 9 nucleotides matching TRBD2. The CDR3 runs 13 residues. Germline V gives CDR1 SQVTM, CDR2 ANQGSEA.

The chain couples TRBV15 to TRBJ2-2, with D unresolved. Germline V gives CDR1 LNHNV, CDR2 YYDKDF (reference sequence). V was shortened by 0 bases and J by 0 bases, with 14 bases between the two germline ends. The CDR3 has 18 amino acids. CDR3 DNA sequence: TGTGCCACCAGCAGAGATCCGGTGAGAAAAGCGAACACCGGGGAGCTGTTTTTT. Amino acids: CATSRDPVRKANTGELFF.

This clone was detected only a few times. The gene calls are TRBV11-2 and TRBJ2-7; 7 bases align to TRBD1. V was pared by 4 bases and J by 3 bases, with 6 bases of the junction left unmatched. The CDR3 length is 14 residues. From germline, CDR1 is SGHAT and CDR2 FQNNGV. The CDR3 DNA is TGTGCCAGCAGCTCCGGGACAGCCCTCTACGAGCAGTACTTC. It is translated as CASSSGTALYEQYF. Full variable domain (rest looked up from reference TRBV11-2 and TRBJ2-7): EAGVAQSPRYKIIEKRQSVAFWCNPISGHATLYWYQQILGQGPKLLIQFQNNGVVDDSQLPKDRFSAERLKGVDSTLKIQPAKLEDSAVYLCASSSGTALYEQYFGPGTRLTVT.

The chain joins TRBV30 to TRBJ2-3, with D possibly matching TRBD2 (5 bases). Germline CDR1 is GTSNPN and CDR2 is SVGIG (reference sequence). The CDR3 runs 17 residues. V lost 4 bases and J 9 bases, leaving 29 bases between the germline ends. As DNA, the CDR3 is TGTGCCTGGAATGATGGTCTTTCAGGACTCCCCCGCGAGACGCAGTATTTT. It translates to CAWNDGLSGLPRETQYF.

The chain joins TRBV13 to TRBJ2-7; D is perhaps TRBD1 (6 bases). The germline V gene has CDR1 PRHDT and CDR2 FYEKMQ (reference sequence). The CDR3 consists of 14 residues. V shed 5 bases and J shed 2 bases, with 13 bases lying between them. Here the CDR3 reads CASSQRGHPYEQYF. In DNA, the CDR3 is TGTGCCAGCAGCCAACGGGGACACCCCTACGAGCAGTACTTC.